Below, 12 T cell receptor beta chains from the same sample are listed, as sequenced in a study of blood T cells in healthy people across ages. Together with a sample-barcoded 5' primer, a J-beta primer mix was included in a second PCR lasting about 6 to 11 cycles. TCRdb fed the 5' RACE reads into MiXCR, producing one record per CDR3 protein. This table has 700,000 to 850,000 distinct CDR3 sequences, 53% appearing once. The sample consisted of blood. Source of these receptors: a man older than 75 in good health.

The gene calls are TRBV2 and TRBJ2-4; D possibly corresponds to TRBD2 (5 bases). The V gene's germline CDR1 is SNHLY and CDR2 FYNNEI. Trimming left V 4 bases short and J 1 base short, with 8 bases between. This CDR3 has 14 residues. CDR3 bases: TGTGCCAGCAGTGGAAGGAGGGCCAAAAACATTCAGTACTTC. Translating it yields CASSGRRAKNIQYF.

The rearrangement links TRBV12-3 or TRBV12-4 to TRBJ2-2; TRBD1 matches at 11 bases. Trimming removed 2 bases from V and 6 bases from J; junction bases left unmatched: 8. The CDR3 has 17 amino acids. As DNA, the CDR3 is TGTGCCAGCAGTTTAACTCCACCGGGACAGGGGGCCGGGGAGCTGTTTTTT. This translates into CASSLTPPGQGAGELFF.

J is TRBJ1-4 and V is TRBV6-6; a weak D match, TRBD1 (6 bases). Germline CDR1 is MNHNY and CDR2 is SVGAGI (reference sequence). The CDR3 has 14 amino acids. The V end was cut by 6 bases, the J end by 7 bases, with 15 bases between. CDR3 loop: CASRDGQLIEKLFF. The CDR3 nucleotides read TGTGCCAGCAGGGACGGACAGCTCATTGAAAAACTGTTTTTT.

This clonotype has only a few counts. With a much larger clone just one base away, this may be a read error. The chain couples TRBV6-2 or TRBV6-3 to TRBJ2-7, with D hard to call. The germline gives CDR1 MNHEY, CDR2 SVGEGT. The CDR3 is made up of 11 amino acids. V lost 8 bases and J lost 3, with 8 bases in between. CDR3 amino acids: CASGQNYEQYF. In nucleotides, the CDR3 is TGTGCCAGCGGCCAAAACTACGAGCAGTACTTC.

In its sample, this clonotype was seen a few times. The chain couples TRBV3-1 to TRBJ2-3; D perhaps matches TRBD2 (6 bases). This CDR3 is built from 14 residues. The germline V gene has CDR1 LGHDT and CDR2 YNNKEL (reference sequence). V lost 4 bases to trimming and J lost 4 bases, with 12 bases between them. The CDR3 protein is CASSPDRGSDTQYF. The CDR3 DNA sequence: TGTGCCAGCAGCCCCGACCGGGGGTCAGATACGCAGTATTTT.

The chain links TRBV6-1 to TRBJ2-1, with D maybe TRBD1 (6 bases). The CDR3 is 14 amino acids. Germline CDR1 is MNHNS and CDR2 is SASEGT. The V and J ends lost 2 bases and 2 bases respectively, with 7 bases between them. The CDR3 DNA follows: TGTGCCAGCAGTGAACGGGACACCTACAATGAGCAGTTCTTC. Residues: CASSERDTYNEQFF.

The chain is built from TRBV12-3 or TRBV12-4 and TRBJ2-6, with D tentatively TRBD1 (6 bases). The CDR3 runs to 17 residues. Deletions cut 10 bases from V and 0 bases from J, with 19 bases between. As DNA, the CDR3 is TGTGCCACCGCACCAGACAAGGGGGTCTCTGGGGCCAACGTCCTGACTTTC. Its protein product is CATAPDKGVSGANVLTF.

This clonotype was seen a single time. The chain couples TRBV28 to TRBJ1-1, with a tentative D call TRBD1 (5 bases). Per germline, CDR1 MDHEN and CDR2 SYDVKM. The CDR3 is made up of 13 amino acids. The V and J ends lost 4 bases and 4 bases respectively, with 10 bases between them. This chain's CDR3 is CASSSPRGTEAFF. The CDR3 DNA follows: TGTGCCAGCAGTTCCCCGAGGGGCACTGAAGCTTTCTTT.

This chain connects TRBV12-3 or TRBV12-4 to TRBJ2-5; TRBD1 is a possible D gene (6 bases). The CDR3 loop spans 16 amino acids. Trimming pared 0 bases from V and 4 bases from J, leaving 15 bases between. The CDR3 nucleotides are TGTGCCAGCAGTTTAGCGCTTACCGAGGGGGTAGAGACCCAGTACTTC. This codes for CASSLALTEGVETQYF.

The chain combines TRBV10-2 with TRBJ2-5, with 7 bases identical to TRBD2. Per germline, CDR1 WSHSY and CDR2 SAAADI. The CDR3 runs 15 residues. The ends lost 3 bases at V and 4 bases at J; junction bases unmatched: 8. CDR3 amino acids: CASSEQRGYRETQYF. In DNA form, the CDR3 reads TGCGCCAGCAGTGAACAGCGGGGCTACCGAGAGACCCAGTACTTC.

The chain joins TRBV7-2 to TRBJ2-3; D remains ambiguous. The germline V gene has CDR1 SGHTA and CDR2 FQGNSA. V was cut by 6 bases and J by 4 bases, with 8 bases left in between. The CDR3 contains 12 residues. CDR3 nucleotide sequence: TGTGCCAGCAGGAAGCAAGCAGATACGCAGTATTTT. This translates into CASRKQADTQYF.

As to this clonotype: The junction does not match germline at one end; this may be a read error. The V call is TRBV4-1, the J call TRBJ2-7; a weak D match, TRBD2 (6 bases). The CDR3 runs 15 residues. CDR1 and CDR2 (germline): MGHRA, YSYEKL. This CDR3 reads CASSQTRDSSYEQNF. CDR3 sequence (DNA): TGCGCCAGCAGCCAGACCCGGGACTCCTCCTACGAGCAGAACTTC.